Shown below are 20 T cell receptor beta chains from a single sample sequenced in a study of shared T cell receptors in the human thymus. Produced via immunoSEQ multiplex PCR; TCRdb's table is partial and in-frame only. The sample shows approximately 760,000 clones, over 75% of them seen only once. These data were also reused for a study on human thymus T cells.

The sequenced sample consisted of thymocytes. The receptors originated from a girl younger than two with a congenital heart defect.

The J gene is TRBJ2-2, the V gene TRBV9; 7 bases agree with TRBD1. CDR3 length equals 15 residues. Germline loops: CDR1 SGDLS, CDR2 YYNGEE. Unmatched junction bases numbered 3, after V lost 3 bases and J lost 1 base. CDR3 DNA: TGTGCCAGCAGCGGGGGACAGCAGAACACCGGGGAGCTGTTTTTT. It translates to CASSGGQQNTGELFF.

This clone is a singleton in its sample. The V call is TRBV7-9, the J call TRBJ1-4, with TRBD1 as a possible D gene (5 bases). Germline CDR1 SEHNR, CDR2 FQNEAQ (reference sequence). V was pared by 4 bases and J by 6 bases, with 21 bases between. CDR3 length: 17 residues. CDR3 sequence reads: CASSSNRTGGFDEKLFF. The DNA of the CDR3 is TGTGCCAGCAGCTCAAATAGAACCGGGGGATTCGATGAAAAACTGTTTTTT.

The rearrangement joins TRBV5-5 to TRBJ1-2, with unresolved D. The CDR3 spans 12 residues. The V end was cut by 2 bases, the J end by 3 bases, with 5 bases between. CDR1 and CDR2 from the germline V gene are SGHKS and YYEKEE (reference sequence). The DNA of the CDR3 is TGTGCCAGCAGCTTCGGGTACTATGGCTACACCTTC. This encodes CASSFGYYGYTF. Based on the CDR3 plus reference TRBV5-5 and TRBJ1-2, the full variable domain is DAGVTQSPTHLIKTRGQQVTLRCSPISGHKSVSWYQQVLGQGPQFIFQYYEKEERGRGNFPDRFSARQFPNYSSELNVNALLLGDSALYLCASSFGYYGYTFGSGTRLTVV.

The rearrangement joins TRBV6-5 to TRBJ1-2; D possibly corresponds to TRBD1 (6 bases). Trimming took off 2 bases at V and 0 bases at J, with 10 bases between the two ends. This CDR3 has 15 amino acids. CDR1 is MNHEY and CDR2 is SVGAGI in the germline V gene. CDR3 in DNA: TGTGCCAGCAGTTACGGGACACCTTCTAACTATGGCTACACCTTC. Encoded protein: CASSYGTPSNYGYTF.

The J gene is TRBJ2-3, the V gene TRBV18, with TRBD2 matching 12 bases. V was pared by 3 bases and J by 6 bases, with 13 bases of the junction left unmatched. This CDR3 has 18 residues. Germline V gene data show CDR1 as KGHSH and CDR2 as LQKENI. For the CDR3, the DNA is TGTGCCAGCTCACCTTTAACTAGCGGGGGGCCCCCCTATGATACGCAGTATTTT. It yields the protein CASSPLTSGGPPYDTQYF.

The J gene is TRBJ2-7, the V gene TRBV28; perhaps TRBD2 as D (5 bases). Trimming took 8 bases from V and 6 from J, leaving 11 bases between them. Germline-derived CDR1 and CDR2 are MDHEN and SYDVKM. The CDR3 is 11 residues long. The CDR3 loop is CASRARGEQYF. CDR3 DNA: TGTGCCAGCCGAGCCCGGGGCGAGCAGTACTTC.

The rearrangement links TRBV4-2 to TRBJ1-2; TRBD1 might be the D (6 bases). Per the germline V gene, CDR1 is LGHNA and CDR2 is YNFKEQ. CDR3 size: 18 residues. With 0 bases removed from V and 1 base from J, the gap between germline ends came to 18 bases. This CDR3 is CASSQEPSTGLHNYGYTF. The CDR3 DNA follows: TGTGCCAGCAGCCAAGAACCCTCGACAGGCCTACATAACTATGGCTACACCTTC.

CDR3 bases: TGTGCCAGCAGCTTCCTAAGGACTAGCCCCTTGTACGAGCAGTACTTC. This translates into CASSFLRTSPLYEQYF. The chain joins TRBV7-2 to TRBJ2-7; 8 nucleotides agree with TRBD2. Germline CDR1 and CDR2: SGHTA and FQGNSA. This CDR3 comprises 16 residues. V was pared by 3 bases and J by 4 bases, with 11 bases of the junction left unmatched.

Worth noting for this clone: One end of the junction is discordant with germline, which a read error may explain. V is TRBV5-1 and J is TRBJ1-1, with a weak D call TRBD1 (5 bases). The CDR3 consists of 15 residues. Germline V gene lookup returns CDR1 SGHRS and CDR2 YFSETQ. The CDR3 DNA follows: TGCGCCGGCAGCTTGGAGCCGGGGGGGAACACTGAAGCTTTCTTT. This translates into CAGSLEPGGNTEAFF.

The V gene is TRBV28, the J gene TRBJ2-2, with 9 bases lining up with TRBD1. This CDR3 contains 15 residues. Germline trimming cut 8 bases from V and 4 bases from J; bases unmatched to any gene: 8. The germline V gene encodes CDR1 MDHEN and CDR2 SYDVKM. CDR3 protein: CASDSPGQGTGELFF. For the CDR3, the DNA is TGTGCCAGCGACTCCCCGGGACAGGGCACCGGGGAGCTGTTTTTT. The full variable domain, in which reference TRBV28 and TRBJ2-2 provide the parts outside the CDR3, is DVKVTQSSRYLVKRTGEKVFLECVQDMDHENMFWYRQDPGLGLRLIYFSYDVKMKEKGDIPEGYSVSREKKERFSLILESASTNQTSMYLCASDSPGQGTGELFFGEGSRLTVL.

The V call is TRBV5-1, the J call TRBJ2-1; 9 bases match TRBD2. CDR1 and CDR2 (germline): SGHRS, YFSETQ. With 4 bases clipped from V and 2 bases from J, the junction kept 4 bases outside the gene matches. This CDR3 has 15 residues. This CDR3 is CASSPKRGAYNEQFF. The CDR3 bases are TGCGCCAGCAGCCCGAAGCGGGGGGCCTACAATGAGCAGTTCTTC.

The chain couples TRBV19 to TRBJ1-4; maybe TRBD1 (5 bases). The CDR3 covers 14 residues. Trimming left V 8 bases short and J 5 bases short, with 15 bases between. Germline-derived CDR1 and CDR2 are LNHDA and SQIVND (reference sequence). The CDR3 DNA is TGTGCCAGTGGGGTACAGGTGAAGAATGAAAAACTGTTTTTT. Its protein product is CASGVQVKNEKLFF. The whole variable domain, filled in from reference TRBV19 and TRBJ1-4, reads DGGITQSPKYLFRKEGQNVTLSCEQNLNHDAMYWYRQDPGQGLRLIYYSQIVNDFQKGDIAEGYSVSREKKESFPLTVTSAQKNPTAFYLCASGVQVKNEKLFFGSGTQLSVL.

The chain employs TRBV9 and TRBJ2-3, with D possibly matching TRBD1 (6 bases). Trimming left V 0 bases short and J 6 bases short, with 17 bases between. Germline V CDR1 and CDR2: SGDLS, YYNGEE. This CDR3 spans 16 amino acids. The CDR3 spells CASSVEEVKGGDTQYF. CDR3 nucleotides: TGTGCCAGCAGCGTAGAAGAGGTGAAAGGGGGTGATACGCAGTATTTT.

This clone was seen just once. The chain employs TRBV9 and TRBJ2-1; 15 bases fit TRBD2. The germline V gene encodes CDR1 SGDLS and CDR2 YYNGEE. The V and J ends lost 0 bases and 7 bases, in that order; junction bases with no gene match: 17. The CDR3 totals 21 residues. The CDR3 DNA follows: TGTGCCAGCAGCGTAGCCCCCGCCGGGACTAGCGGGGGGTTTAGGGGAAATGAGCAGTTCTTC. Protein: CASSVAPAGTSGGFRGNEQFF.

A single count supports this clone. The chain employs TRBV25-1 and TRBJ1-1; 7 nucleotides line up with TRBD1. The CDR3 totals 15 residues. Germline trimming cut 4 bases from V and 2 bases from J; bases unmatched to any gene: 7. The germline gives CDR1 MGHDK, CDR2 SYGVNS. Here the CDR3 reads CASSGTGTENTEAFF. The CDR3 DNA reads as TGTGCCAGCAGTGGAACCGGGACAGAAAACACTGAAGCTTTCTTT.

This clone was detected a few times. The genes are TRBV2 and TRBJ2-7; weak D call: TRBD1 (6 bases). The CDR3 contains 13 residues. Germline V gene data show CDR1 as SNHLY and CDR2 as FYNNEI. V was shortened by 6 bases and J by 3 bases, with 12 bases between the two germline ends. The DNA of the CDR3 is TGTGCCAGCAGGCCGGGACACCTCTACGAGCAGTACTTC. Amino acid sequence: CASRPGHLYEQYF. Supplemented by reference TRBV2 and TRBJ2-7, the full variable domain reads EPEVTQTPSHQVTQMGQEVILRCVPISNHLYFYWYRQILGQKVEFLVSFYNNEISEKSEIFDDQFSVERPDGSNFTLKIRSTKLEDSAMYFCASRPGHLYEQYFGPGTRLTVT.

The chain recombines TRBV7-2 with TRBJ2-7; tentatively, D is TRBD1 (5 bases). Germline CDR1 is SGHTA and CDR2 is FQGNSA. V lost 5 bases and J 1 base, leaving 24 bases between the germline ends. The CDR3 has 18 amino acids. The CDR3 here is CASSLRADSDSGSYEQYF. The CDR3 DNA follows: TGTGCCAGCAGCCTAAGGGCTGATAGTGACAGTGGTTCCTACGAGCAGTACTTC. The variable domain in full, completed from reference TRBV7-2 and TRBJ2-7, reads GAGVSQSPSNKVTEKGKDVELRCDPISGHTALYWYRQSLGQGLEFLIYFQGNSAPDKSGLPSDRFSAERTGGSVSTLTIQRTQQEDSAVYLCASSLRADSDSGSYEQYFGPGTRLTVT.

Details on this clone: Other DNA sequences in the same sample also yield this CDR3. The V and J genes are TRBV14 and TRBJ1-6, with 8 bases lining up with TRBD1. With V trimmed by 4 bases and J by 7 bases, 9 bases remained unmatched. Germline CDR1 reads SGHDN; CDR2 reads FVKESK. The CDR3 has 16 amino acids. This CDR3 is CASSPLARDRNSPLHF. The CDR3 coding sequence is TGTGCCAGCAGCCCCCTCGCCAGGGACAGGAATTCACCCCTCCACTTT.

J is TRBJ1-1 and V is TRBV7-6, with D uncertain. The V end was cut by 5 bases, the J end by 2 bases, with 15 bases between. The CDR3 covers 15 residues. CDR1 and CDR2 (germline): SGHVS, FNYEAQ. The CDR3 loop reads CASSPSGGYNTEAFF. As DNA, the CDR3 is TGTGCCAGCAGCCCGTCCGGAGGGTATAACACTGAAGCTTTCTTT. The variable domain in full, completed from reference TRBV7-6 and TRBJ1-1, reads GAGVSQSPRYKVTKRGQDVALRCDPISGHVSLYWYRQALGQGPEFLTYFNYEAQQDKSGLPNDRFSAERPEGSISTLTIQRTEQRDSAMYRCASSPSGGYNTEAFFGQGTRLTVV.

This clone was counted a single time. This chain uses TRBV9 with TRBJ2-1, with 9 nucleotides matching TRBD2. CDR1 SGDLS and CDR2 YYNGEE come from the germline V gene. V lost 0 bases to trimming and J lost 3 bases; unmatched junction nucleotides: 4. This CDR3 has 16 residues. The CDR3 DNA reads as TGTGCCAGCAGCGTAGATCTAGCGGGGTACTACAATGAGCAGTTCTTC. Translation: CASSVDLAGYYNEQFF.